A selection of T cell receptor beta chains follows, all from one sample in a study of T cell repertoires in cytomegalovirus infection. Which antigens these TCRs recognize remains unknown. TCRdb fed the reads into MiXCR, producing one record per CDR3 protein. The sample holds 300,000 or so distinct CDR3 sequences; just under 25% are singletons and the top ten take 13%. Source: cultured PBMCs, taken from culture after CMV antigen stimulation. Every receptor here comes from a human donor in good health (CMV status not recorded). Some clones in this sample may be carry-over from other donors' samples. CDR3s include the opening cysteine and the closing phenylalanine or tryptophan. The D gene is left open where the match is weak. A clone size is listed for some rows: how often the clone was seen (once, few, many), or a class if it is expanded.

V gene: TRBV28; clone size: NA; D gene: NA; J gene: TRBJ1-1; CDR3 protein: CASSPFSGAQDTEAFF; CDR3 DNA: TGTGCCAGCAGCCCATTCTCGGGGGCCCAGGACACTGAAGCTTTCTTT
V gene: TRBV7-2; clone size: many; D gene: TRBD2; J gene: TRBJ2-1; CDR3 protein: CASSFLGLAGGGEQFF; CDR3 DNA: TGTGCCAGCAGCTTCCTAGGATTAGCGGGAGGGGGGGAGCAGTTCTTC
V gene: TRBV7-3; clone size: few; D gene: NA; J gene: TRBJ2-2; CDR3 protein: CASSTQGDTGELFF; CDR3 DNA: TGTGCCAGCAGCACACAGGGAGACACCGGGGAGCTGTTTTTT
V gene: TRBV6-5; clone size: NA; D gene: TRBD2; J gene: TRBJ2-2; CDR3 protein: CASSREGAGELFF; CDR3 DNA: TGTGCCAGCAGTCGGGAGGGGGCCGGGGAGCTGTTTTTT
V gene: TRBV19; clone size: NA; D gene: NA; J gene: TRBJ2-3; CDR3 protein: CASSSRQGGGRQGTQYF; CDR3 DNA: TGTGCCAGTAGTAGCCGACAGGGAGGAGGTAGACAGGGTACGCAGTATTTT
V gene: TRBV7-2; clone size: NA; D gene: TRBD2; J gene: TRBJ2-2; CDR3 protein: CASRGGGPTGELFF; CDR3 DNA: TGTGCCAGCAGGGGGGGAGGGCCCACCGGGGAGCTGTTTTTT
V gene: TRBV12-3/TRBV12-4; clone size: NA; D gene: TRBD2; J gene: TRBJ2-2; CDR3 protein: CATRLAENTGELFF; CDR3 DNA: TGTGCCACGCGGCTAGCGGAAAACACCGGGGAGCTGTTTTTT
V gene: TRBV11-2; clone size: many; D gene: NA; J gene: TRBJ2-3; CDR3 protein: CASSQGGNHPDTQYF; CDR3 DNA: TGTGCCAGCAGCCAGGGGGGGAATCATCCGGATACGCAGTATTTT
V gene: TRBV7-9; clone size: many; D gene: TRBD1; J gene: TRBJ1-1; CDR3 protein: CASSIDRVNTEAFF; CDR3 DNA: TGTGCCAGCAGCATAGACAGGGTGAACACTGAAGCTTTCTTT
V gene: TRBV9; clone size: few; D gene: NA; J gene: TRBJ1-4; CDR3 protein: CASSVDTGWAEKLFF; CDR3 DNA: TGTGCCAGCAGCGTAGATACAGGGTGGGCTGAAAAACTGTTTTTT
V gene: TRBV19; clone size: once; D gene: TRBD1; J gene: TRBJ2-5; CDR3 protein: CASSTGGTGEETQYF; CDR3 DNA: TGTGCCAGTAGTACCGGGGGGACAGGGGAAGAGACCCAGTACTTC
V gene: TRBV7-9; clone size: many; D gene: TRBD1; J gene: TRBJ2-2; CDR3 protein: CASSRTGNTGELFF; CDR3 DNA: TGTGCCAGCAGTCGGACAGGGAACACCGGGGAGCTGTTTTTT
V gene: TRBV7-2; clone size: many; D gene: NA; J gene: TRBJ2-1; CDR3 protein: CASSSMDLRLGNEQFF; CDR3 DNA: TGTGCCAGCAGCTCTATGGACCTTCGTCTGGGAAATGAGCAGTTCTTC
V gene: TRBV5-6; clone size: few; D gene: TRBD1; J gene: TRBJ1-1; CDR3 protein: CASSLAGTGVAFF; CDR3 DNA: TGTGCCAGCAGCTTGGCTGGGACAGGGGTGGCTTTCTTT
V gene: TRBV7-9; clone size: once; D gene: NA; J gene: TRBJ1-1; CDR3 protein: CASSLVWGPTEAFF; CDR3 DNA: TGTGCCAGCAGCTTAGTTTGGGGGCCCACTGAAGCTTTCTTT
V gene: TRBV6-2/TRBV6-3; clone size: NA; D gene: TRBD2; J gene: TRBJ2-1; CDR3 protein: CASIQTPTSGRIRGSEQFF; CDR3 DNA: TGTGCCAGCATCCAAACCCCAACTAGCGGGAGAATTCGTGGTAGTGAGCAGTTCTTC
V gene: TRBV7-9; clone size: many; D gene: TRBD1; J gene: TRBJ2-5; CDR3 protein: CASSSTGEETQYF; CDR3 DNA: TGTGCCAGCAGCTCGACAGGGGAGGAGACCCAGTACTTC
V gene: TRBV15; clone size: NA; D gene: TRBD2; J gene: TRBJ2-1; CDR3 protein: CATSRDRGVSRNEQFF; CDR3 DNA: TGTGCCACCAGCAGAGATCGGGGGGTCTCTCGCAATGAGCAGTTCTTC
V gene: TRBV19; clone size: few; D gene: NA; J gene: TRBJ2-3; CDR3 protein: CASRALGGTGTDTQYF; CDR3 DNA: TGTGCCAGTAGGGCCTTGGGCGGGACGGGGACAGATACGCAGTATTTT
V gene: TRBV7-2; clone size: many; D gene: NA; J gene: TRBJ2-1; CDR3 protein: CASNYARHNEQFF; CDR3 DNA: TGTGCCAGCAACTACGCACGACACAATGAGCAGTTCTTC
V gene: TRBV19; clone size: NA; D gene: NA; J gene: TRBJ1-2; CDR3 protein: CANHPRRSYGYTF; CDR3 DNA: TGTGCCAACCACCCCCGCAGAAGCTATGGCTACACCTTC
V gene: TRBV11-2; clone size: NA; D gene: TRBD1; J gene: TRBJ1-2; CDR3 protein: CASSPSKAPGTANYGYTF; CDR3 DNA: TGTGCCAGCAGCCCCTCGAAGGCACCGGGGACAGCAAACTATGGCTACACCTTC
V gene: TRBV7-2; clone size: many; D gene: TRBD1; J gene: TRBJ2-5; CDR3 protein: CASSLGRGQGSETQYF; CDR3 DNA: TGTGCCAGCAGCTTAGGGCGAGGACAGGGGTCGGAGACCCAGTACTTC
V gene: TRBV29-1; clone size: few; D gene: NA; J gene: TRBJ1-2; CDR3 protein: CSVVIPPGNYGYTF; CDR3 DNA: TGCAGCGTCGTAATCCCTCCAGGGAACTATGGCTACACCTTC
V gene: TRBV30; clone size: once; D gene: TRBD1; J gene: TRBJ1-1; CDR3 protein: CAWGGQFEAFF; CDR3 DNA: TGTGCCTGGGGGGGACAGTTTGAAGCTTTCTTT
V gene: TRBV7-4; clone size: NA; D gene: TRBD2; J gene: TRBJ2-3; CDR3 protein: CASSLPHSGGRDTQYF; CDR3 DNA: TGTGCCAGCAGCCTTCCCCATTCGGGCGGGAGAGATACGCAGTATTTT
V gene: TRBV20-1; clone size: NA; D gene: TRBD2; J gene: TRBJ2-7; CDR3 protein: CSARPTSGFSYEQYF; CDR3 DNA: TGCAGTGCGAGGCCCACTAGCGGGTTTTCTTACGAGCAGTACTTC
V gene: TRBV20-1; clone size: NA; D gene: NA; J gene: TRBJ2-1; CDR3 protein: CSARDKGLLLGDEQFF; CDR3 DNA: TGCAGTGCTAGAGATAAAGGACTACTTCTTGGCGATGAGCAGTTCTTC
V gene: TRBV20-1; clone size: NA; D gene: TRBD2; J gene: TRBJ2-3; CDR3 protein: CSAILAGGPDTQYF; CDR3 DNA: TGCAGTGCTATACTAGCGGGAGGGCCGGATACGCAGTATTTT
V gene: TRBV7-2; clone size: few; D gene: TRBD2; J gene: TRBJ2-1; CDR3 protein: CASSLQTSGNFEQFF; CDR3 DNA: TGTGCCAGCAGCTTACAAACTAGCGGTAATTTCGAGCAGTTCTTC
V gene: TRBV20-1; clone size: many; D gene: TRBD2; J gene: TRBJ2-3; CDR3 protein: CSASASGREVPQYF; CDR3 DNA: TGCAGTGCTAGTGCTAGCGGGAGAGAAGTGCCGCAGTATTTT
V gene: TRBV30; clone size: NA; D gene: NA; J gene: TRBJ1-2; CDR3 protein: CAWSVRGGIYGYTF; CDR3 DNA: TGTGCCTGGAGTGTGAGGGGAGGAATCTATGGCTACACCTTC
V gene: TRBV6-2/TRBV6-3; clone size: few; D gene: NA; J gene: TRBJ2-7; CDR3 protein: CASSPSSRVEQYF; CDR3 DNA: TGTGCCAGCAGTCCCTCCTCGCGGGTCGAGCAGTACTTC
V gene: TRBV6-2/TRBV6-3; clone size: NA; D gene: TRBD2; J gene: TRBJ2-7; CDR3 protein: CASSYSTSGLANSYEQYF; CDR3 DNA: TGTGCCAGCAGTTACTCGACTAGCGGACTAGCTAATTCCTACGAGCAGTACTTC
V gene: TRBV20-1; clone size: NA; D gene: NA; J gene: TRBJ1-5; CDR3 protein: CSASFGNQPQHF; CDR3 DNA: TGCAGTGCTAGTTTTGGAAATCAGCCCCAGCATTTT
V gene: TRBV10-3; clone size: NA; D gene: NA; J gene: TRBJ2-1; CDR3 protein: CAHGSGDYNEQFF; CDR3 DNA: TGTGCCCACGGAAGCGGAGATTACAATGAGCAGTTCTTC
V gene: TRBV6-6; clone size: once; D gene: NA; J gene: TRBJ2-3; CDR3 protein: CASSYPPAYTQYF; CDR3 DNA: TGTGCCAGCAGTTACCCTCCAGCGTATACGCAGTATTTT
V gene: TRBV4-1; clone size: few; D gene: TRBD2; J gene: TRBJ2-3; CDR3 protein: CASSQDRAAGVSTDTQYF; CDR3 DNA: TGCGCCAGCAGCCAAGACAGAGCCGCGGGGGTTAGCACAGATACGCAGTATTTT
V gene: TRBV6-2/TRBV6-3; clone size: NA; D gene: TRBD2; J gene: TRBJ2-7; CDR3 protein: CASSYSPGLATEQYF; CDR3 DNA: TGTGCCAGCAGTTACTCGCCGGGACTAGCAACCGAGCAGTACTTC
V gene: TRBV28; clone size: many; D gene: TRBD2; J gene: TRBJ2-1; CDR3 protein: CASSTSGSYNEQFF; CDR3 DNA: TGTGCCAGCAGTACTAGCGGGTCCTACAATGAGCAGTTCTTC
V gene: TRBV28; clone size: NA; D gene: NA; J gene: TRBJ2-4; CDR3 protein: CASTLGGRNIQYF; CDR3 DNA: TGTGCCAGCACCCTTGGGGGTAGAAACATTCAGTACTTC
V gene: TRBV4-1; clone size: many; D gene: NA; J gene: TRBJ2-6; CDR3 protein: CASSHPSRANSGANVLTF; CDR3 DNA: TGCGCCAGCAGCCACCCCAGTCGGGCAAACTCTGGGGCCAACGTCCTGACTTTC
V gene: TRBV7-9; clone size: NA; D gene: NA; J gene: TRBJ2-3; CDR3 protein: CASSPSLDLTDTQYF; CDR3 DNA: TGTGCCAGCAGCCCCTCACTAGATTTGACAGATACGCAGTATTTT
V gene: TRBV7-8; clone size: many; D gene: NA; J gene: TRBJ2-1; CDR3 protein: CASSLAAGNNEQFF; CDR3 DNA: TGTGCCAGCAGCTTAGCGGCCGGTAACAATGAGCAGTTCTTC
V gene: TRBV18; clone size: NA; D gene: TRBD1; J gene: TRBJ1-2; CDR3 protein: CASSPQTGGLYGYTF; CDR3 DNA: TGTGCCAGCTCACCTCAGACAGGGGGCCTTTATGGCTACACCTTC
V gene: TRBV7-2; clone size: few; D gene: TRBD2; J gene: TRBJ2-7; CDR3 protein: CASSARTSGRFYEQYF; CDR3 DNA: TGTGCCAGCAGCGCTCGGACTAGCGGGAGATTCTACGAGCAGTACTTC